This T cell receptor (beta chain) stems from a study of cytomegalovirus exposure and HLA in healthy donors. Study-level points and caveats: The majority of TCR sequences were rare, yet some public TCRs appeared in many donors. Three CMV-associated chains were confirmed in vitro to be specific for CMV antigens.

Germline CDR1 and CDR2: SQVTM and ANQGSEA. V shed 7 bases and J 2 bases; nucleotides not matched to a gene: 2. This CDR3 region has 11 residues. Notes on this clone: The target antigen is unknown.

Profiling relied on immunoSEQ multiplex PCR, and the TCRdb table lists in-frame clones only, not all of them. The sample shows 200,000 to 250,000 clones, around 80% of them seen only once. The genes are TRBV29-1 and TRBJ2-7, with TRBD2 matching 7 bases. Sequencing input: PBMCs. The source of this sequence is a woman aged 25 to 45 in good health and CMV-seropositive. This chain's CDR3 is CSGGGAYEQYF. The CDR3 DNA reads TGCAGCGGCGGGGGAGCCTACGAGCAGTACTTC.